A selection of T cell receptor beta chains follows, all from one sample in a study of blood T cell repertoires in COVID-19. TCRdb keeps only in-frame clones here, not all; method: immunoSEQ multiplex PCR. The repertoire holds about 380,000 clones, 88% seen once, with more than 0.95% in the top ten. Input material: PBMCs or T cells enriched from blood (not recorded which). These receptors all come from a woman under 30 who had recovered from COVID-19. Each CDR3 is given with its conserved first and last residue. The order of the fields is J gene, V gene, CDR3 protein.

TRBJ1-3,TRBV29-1,CSVQTQGSGNTIYF
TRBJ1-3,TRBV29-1,CSVEFGQGSSGNTIYF
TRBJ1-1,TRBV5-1,CASSLSGGGFTEAFF
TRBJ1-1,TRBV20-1,CSASTRDRGTEAFF
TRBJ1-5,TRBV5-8,CASSLAGQGAYSNQPQHF
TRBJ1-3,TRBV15,CATSRGQTNSGNTIYF
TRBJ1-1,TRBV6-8,CASSYSTGGNGNTEAFF
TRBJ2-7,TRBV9,CASSVGYSHEQYF
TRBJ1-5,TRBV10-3,CAISESGQGNQPQHF
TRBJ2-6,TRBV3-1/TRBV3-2,CASSADRGTAGANVLTF
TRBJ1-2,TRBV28,CASSLSLDGYTF
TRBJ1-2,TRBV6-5,CASSYQTGSYGYTF
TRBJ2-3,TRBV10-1,CASSLQGTSTDTQYF
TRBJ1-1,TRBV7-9,CASSLIGAEYTEAFF
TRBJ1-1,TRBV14,CASSRQGNTEAFF
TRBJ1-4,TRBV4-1,CASSPGVANEKLFF
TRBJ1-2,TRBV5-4,CASSLDSLYGYTF
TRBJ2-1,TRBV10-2,CASSESSQGAGYQSSYNEQFF
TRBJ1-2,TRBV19,CASSIPLRGANYGYTF
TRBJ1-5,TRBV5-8,CASSLGTAYQPQHF
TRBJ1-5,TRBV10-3,CAISGTENQPQHF
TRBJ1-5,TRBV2,CASTDSNQPQHF